The source of this T cell receptor (beta chain) is a study of molecular identifiers for immune sequencing clone quantification. Study-wide results and caveats: Clones exceeding 20 RNA copies carried over 97% of effector molecules but under 1% of naive-cell molecules.

Note on this clonotype: Its antigen remains unknown. Mismatch with germline at one junction end may stem from a read error.

TCRdb analysed the PCR reads with MiXCR anew, one entry per CDR3 protein. The sample carries more than 85,000 distinct CDR3 sequences, roughly 38% recorded once. CD8+CD4-CCR7+CD45RA+ sorting gave the naive CD8 T cells. The CDR3 is made up of 14 amino acids. The J gene is TRBJ2-5, the V gene TRBV12-3 or TRBV12-4; 8 nucleotides align to TRBD2. The TCR sequence derives from a human donor in good health. Some libraries in this study had Jurkat cell RNA spiked in. The sample consisted of naive CD8+ T cells from blood, with Jurkat cell RNA spiked in. The sample's subset: FACS-sorted CD8+CD4-CCR7+CD45RA+ naive T cells. In DNA form, the CDR3 reads TGTGCCAGCAGCTTAGCGGGGAACCAAGACACCCAGTACTTT. Translating gives CASSLAGNQDTQYF.